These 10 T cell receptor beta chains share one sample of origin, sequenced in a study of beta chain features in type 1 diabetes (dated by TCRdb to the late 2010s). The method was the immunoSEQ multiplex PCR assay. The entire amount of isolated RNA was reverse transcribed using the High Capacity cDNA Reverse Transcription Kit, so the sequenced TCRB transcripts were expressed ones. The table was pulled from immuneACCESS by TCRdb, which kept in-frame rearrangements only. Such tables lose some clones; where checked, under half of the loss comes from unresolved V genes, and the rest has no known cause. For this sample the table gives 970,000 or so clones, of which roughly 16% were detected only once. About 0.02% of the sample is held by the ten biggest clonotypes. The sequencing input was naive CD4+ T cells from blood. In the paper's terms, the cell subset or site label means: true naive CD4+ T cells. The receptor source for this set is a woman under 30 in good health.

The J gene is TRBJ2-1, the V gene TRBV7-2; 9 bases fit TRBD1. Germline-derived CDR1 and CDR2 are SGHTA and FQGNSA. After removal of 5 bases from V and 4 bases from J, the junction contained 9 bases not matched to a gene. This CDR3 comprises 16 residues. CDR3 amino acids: CASSQDPGQGYNEQFF. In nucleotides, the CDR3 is TGTGCCAGCAGCCAGGACCCGGGACAGGGATACAATGAGCAGTTCTTC.

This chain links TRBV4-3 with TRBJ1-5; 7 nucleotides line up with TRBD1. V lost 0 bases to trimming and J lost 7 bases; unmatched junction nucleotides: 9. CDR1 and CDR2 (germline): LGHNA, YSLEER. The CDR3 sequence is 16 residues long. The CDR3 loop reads CASSQETGPSGQPQHF. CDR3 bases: TGCGCCAGCAGCCAAGAGACAGGGCCCTCAGGCCAGCCCCAGCATTTT.

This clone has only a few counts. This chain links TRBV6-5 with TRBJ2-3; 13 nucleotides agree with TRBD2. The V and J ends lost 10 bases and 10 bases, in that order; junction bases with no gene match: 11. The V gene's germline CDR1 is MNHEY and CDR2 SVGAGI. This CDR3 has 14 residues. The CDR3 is CATRLAGGISPQYF. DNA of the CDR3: TGTGCCACCCGACTAGCGGGAGGAATCTCCCCGCAGTATTTT.

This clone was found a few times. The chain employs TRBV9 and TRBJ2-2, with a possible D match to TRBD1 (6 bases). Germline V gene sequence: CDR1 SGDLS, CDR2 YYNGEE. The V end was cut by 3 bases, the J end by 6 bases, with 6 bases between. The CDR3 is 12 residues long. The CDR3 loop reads CASSAGAGELFF. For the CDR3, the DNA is TGTGCCAGCAGCGCAGGGGCCGGGGAGCTGTTTTTT.

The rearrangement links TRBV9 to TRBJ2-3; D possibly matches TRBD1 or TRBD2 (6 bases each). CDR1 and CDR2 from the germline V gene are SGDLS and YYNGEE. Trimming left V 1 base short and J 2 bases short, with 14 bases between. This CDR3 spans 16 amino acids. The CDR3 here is CASSVSGGRHTDTQYF. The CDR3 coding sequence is TGTGCCAGCAGCGTATCCGGGGGCCGGCACACAGATACGCAGTATTTT.

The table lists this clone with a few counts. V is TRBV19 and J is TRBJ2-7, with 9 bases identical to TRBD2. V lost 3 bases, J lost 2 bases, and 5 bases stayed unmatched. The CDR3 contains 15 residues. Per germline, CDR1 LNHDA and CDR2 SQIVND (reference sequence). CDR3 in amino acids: CASSMRLAEAYEQYF. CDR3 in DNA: TGTGCCAGTAGTATGCGACTAGCGGAGGCCTACGAGCAGTACTTC.

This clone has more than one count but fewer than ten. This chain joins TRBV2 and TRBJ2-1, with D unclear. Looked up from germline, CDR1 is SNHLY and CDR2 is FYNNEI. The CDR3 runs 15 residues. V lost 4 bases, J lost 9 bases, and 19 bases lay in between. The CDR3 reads CASSGLGLIYGEQFF. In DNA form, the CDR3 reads TGTGCCAGCAGTGGGTTGGGTCTTATCTACGGTGAGCAGTTCTTC.

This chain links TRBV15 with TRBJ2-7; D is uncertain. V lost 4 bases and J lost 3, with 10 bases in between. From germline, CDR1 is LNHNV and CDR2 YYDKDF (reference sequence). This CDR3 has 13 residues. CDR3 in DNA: TGTGCCACCAGCAACCAGGCCGGCTACGAGCAGTACTTC. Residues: CATSNQAGYEQYF.

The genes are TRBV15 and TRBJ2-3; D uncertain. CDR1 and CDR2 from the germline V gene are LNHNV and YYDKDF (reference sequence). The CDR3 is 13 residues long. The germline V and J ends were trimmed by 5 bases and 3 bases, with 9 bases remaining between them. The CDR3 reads CATSAHGTDTQYF. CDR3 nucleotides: TGTGCCACCAGCGCGCACGGTACAGATACGCAGTATTTT.

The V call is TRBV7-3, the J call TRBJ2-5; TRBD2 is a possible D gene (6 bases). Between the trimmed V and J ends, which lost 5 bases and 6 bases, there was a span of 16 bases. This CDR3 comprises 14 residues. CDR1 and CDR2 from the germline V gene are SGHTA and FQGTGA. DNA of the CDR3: TGTGCCAGCAGCCGACACGGAGGGGTAAAGACCCAGTACTTC. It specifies CASSRHGGVKTQYF.